This T cell receptor beta chain was identified during a study of blood T cell repertoires in COVID-19. The overall study: T cells, B-cell-depleted T cells, or PBMCs provided the cDNA or gDNA that served as material.

Study processing details: Reference gene primer amplification gave nucleated cell count estimates. The table came from immunoSEQ multiplex PCR; TCRdb's copy has only in-frame clones and leaves some out. V, J and clone size are taken as reported in that table, and D and trimming were inferred from the DNA itself. The sample lists approximately 99,000 clones, just over 85% occurring once. The CDR3 totals 16 residues. V dropped 5 bases and J dropped 3; count of bases not matched to a gene: 8. Germline loops: CDR1 MNHEY, CDR2 SVGEGT. Material: peripheral blood. The chain carries TRBV6-2 or TRBV6-3 and TRBJ1-1; the match to TRBD1 covers 11 bases. The sequence came from a man aged 50-59 years with COVID-19, enrolled during active disease. For the CDR3, the DNA is TGTGCCAGCAGTCAGGACAGGGGGCGATTCGACACTGAAGCTTTCTTT. Protein: CASSQDRGRFDTEAFF.